This T cell receptor beta chain was documented in a study of OX40 agonist ivuxolimab in advanced cancers. Sequenced by immunoSEQ multiplex PCR; TCRdb stores in-frame clones only, minus some. The sample records about 50,000 clones, over 85% being singletons. Germline V gene sequence: CDR1 SGHNT, CDR2 YYREEE (reference sequence). CDR3 length: 14 residues. Trimming took 3 bases from V and 4 from J; bases not matched to a gene: 3. The chain couples TRBV5-4 to TRBJ2-7, with 11 bases aligning to TRBD2. Sequenced here: CD4+ or CD8+ T cells sorted from blood, sampled in a trial of the OX40 agonist ivuxolimab. This receptor was taken from an adult with an advanced solid tumor such as melanoma, head and neck, liver or kidney cancer. As DNA, the CDR3 is TGTGCCAGCAGCTCGGGACTAGCGGATTACGAGCAGTACTTC. As protein: CASSSGLADYEQYF.